The 21 T cell receptor beta chains listed next were all sequenced from one sample in a study of shared clonotypes between healthy human individuals. The repertoire was sequenced with immunoSEQ multiplex PCR; TCRdb's copy has only in-frame clones and lacks some. The repertoire holds around 720,000 clones, with more than 70% as singletons. The sequencing sample was made of memory CD4+ T cells sorted from blood. The sample's subset: CD45RA-negative fraction. These TCRs come from a woman aged 25 to 39 in good health.

The J gene is TRBJ1-5, the V gene TRBV6-5, with D possibly TRBD1 on 6 matching bases. The CDR3 is 15 amino acids. CDR1 is MNHEY and CDR2 is SVGAGI in the germline V gene. V was clipped by 0 bases and J by 7 bases, with 13 bases between them. The DNA of the CDR3 is TGTGCCAGCAGTTACTCGGGGGCAGCGGGACAGCCCCAGCATTTT. Protein: CASSYSGAAGQPQHF.

The V call is TRBV28, the J call TRBJ1-3, with D hard to call. The V gene lost 1 base and the J gene lost 0 bases, with 10 bases spanning the gap. This CDR3 spans 16 amino acids. Germline CDR1 and CDR2: MDHEN and SYDVKM. In nucleotides, the CDR3 is TGTGCCAGCAGTTTATCATCGAGAGCCTCTGGAAACACCATATATTTT. Translation: CASSLSSRASGNTIYF.

This clone was counted a single time. The chain employs TRBV6-5 and TRBJ2-7; D not resolved. Germline loops: CDR1 MNHEY, CDR2 SVGAGI. The CDR3 length is 14 residues. V lost 4 bases to trimming and J lost 0 bases, with 10 bases between them. CDR3: CASSSNDGSYEQYF. The CDR3 region has the DNA TGTGCCAGCAGTTCCAACGACGGCTCCTACGAGCAGTACTTC.

The V call is TRBV27, the J call TRBJ2-7; 12 nucleotides agree with TRBD2. CDR1 is MNHEY and CDR2 is SMNVEV in the germline V gene (reference sequence). V gave up 7 bases and J gave up 0 bases; unmatched junction bases: 4. The CDR3 totals 15 residues. The CDR3 DNA sequence: TGTGCCAGCACCCAACTAGCGGGAGGCTCCTACGAGCAGTACTTC. It encodes CASTQLAGGSYEQYF.

The chain joins TRBV25-1 to TRBJ1-1, with unresolved D. The CDR3 covers 14 residues. V was trimmed by 1 base and J by 7 bases, leaving 13 bases between them. Germline V gene sequence: CDR1 MGHDK, CDR2 SYGVNS. The CDR3 here is CASSELMVGNEAFF. The CDR3 DNA follows: TGTGCCAGCAGTGAATTAATGGTGGGGAATGAAGCTTTCTTT.

The chain recombines TRBV6-5 with TRBJ2-5, with a tentative D call TRBD1 (5 bases). Germline V gives CDR1 MNHEY, CDR2 SVGAGI. CDR3 length equals 16 residues. V was shortened by 0 bases and J by 5 bases, with 16 bases between the two germline ends. CDR3 amino acids: CASSYSNLGVGETQYF. The CDR3 region has the DNA TGTGCCAGCAGTTACTCGAATCTAGGGGTCGGGGAGACCCAGTACTTC.

On this clone: Other DNA sequences of this sample code for an identical CDR3. The V and J genes are TRBV5-1 and TRBJ2-5; no reliable D call. Germline values: CDR1 SGHRS, CDR2 YFSETQ. There are 14 residues in the CDR3. The V end lost 0 bases, the J end lost 2 bases, and 8 bases lay between the germline ends. CDR3 coding DNA: TGCGCCAGCAGCTTGGCTTTGGGGCAAGAGACCCAGTACTTC. The encoded protein is CASSLALGQETQYF.

This clone was observed a few times. The chain joins TRBV7-3 to TRBJ2-3, with 7 bases matching TRBD2. Germline trimming cut 5 bases from V and 4 bases from J; bases unmatched to any gene: 9. The CDR3 is 15 residues long. CDR1 is SGHTA and CDR2 is FQGTGA in the germline V gene. CDR3 region: CASSRWAGESDTQYF. As DNA, the CDR3 is TGTGCCAGCAGCCGTTGGGCGGGAGAGTCAGATACGCAGTATTTT. The complete variable domain, with remaining parts taken from reference TRBV7-3 and TRBJ2-3, reads GAGVSQTPSNKVTEKGKYVELRCDPISGHTALYWYRQSLGQGPEFLIYFQGTGAADDSGLPNDRFFAVRPEGSVSTLKIQRTERGDSAVYLCASSRWAGESDTQYFGPGTRLTVL.

The V and J genes are TRBV5-4 and TRBJ2-6, with TRBD1 matching over 8 bases. Trimming removed 0 bases from V and 0 bases from J; junction bases left unmatched: 8. The germline V gene has CDR1 SGHNT and CDR2 YYREEE (reference sequence). The CDR3 is 19 residues long. The CDR3 DNA sequence: TGTGCCAGCAGCTTGGGAGGGGGGACAGGAGCCTCTGGGGCCAACGTCCTGACTTTC. This encodes CASSLGGGTGASGANVLTF. The full variable domain, with the rest looked up from reference TRBV5-4 and TRBJ2-6, is ETGVTQSPTHLIKTRGQQVTLRCSSQSGHNTVSWYQQALGQGPQFIFQYYREEENGRGNFPPRFSGLQFPNYSSELNVNALELDDSALYLCASSLGGGTGASGANVLTFGAGSRLTVL.

The chain uses TRBV28 and TRBJ1-2, with 8 bases lining up with TRBD1. Germline loops: CDR1 MDHEN, CDR2 SYDVKM. The ends lost 8 bases at V and 6 bases at J; junction bases unmatched: 14. The CDR3 sequence is 15 residues long. The CDR3 region has the DNA TGTGCCAGCCAGGCCCTCGGACAGGGAAGGGATGGCTACACCTTC. Translated: CASQALGQGRDGYTF.

This clone was counted only a few times. J is TRBJ2-6 and V is TRBV7-8, with D uncertain. Trimming shortened V by 3 bases and J by 1 base, and 13 bases separated the two germline ends. CDR3 length: 17 amino acids. Looked up from germline, CDR1 is SGHVS and CDR2 is FQNEAQ. CDR3 sequence (DNA): TGTGCCAGCAGCTTCAGCCTCTCCATTTCTGGGGCCAACGTCCTGACTTTC. Protein: CASSFSLSISGANVLTF.

The rearrangement links TRBV2 to TRBJ2-1; 8 nucleotides match TRBD2. The CDR3 contains 16 residues. CDR1 is SNHLY and CDR2 is FYNNEI in the germline V gene. Unmatched junction bases numbered 8, after V lost 5 bases and J lost 2 bases. The DNA for the CDR3 is TGTGCCAGCAGTCGCAGGGCGGGAGGTCCCTACAATGAGCAGTTCTTC. It encodes CASSRRAGGPYNEQFF.

The chain uses TRBV30 and TRBJ1-2; 7 nucleotides agree with TRBD1. The CDR3 is made up of 18 amino acids. V was pared by 3 bases and J by 8 bases, with 24 bases of the junction left unmatched. Germline loops: CDR1 GTSNPN, CDR2 SVGIG (reference sequence). CDR3 in amino acids: CAWSPPSSGTALFYGYTF. DNA for the CDR3: TGTGCCTGGAGCCCCCCGTCGTCCGGGACAGCTCTTTTTTACGGCTACACCTTC.

This chain connects TRBV27 to TRBJ2-7, with TRBD1 matching over 8 bases. V shed 8 bases, J shed 6 bases, and the junction held 9 bases outside the gene matches. The CDR3 extends over 13 amino acids. CDR1 and CDR2 from the germline V gene are MNHEY and SMNVEV (reference sequence). This chain's CDR3 is CASGNRGKGEQYF. CDR3 bases: TGTGCCAGCGGGAACAGGGGGAAGGGCGAGCAGTACTTC.

This chain joins TRBV6-6 and TRBJ1-2; perhaps TRBD1 as D (5 bases). Deletions cut 6 bases from V and 2 bases from J, with 13 bases between. Germline V CDR1 and CDR2: MNHNY, SVGAGI (reference sequence). This CDR3 spans 14 amino acids. The DNA for the CDR3 is TGTGCCAGCAGGCCGGGGGGAGTCAACTATGGCTACACCTTC. Protein: CASRPGGVNYGYTF.

Concerning this clone: A read error is likely here: a far larger clone is one base away. The chain carries TRBV4-1 and TRBJ1-1; D remains unclear. Germline CDR1 MGHRA, CDR2 YSYEKL. The V end was cut by 1 base, the J end by 1 base, with 4 bases between. This CDR3 contains 13 residues. CDR3: CASSQVSNTEAFF. The CDR3 DNA reads as TGCGCCAGCAGCCAAGTATCGAACACTGAAGCTTTCTTT.

The rearrangement links TRBV14 to TRBJ2-7; D may be TRBD1 (6 bases). The CDR3 runs to 16 residues. V was clipped by 2 bases and J by 3 bases, with 17 bases between them. Germline CDR1 reads SGHDN; CDR2 reads FVKESK. For the CDR3, the DNA is TGTGCCAGCAGCCAATCTGACTGGGGGCGCAACTACGAGCAGTACTTC. It yields the protein CASSQSDWGRNYEQYF.

The chain joins TRBV19 to TRBJ1-3, with a possible D match to TRBD1 (5 bases). Trimming removed 5 bases from V and 2 bases from J, with 16 bases in between. CDR1 LNHDA and CDR2 SQIVND come from the germline V gene (reference sequence). There are 16 residues in the CDR3. CDR3 amino acids: CASSGPTVGAGNTIYF. CDR3 sequence (DNA): TGTGCCAGTAGTGGACCGACAGTTGGGGCTGGAAACACCATATATTTT.

The V gene is TRBV5-1, the J gene TRBJ2-2; D possibly corresponds to TRBD2 (5 bases). This CDR3 is built from 16 residues. Between the trimmed V and J ends, which lost 2 bases and 2 bases, there was a span of 13 bases. Germline values: CDR1 SGHRS, CDR2 YFSETQ. CDR3 residues: CASSFYTRTNTGELFF. CDR3 nucleotides: TGCGCCAGCAGCTTCTATACTAGAACAAACACCGGGGAGCTGTTTTTT.

The chain combines TRBV6-1 with TRBJ1-5, with D possibly matching TRBD1 (6 bases). Germline CDR1 and CDR2: MNHNS and SASEGT. There are 15 residues in the CDR3. V was cut by 4 bases and J by 5 bases, with 15 bases left in between. The CDR3: CASSGTGSSHQPQHF. CDR3 sequence (DNA): TGTGCCAGCAGTGGTACAGGGAGTTCACATCAGCCCCAGCATTTT.

The table lists this clone with a count of one. The rearrangement joins TRBV10-3 to TRBJ2-5; tentatively, D is TRBD1 or TRBD2 (6 bases each). Between the trimmed V and J ends, which lost 3 bases and 4 bases, there was a span of 15 bases. Per the germline V gene, CDR1 is ENHRY and CDR2 is SYGVKD. CDR3 length: 15 amino acids. The CDR3 sequence: CAISDGGGGRETQYF. CDR3 nucleotides: TGTGCCATCAGTGATGGTGGAGGGGGGCGAGAGACCCAGTACTTC.